The source of this T cell receptor (beta chain) is a study of early T cells in non-severe SARS-CoV-2 infection. Study summary: Sequencing of unsorted whole blood was done on bulk RNA, leaving chains unpaired.

CDR1 SNHLY and CDR2 FYNNEI come from the germline V gene. CDR3 size: 16 residues. V was shortened by 5 bases and J by 3 bases, with 17 bases between the two germline ends. Separate cDNA molecules each had unique molecular identifiers attached to them. TCRdb itself ran the 5' RACE reads through MiXCR, one entry per CDR3 protein. Of just over 25,000 distinct CDR3 sequences in the sample, around 4% were seen once. The table lists this clonotype with many counts. Specimen: whole blood. This clonotype was obtained from an adult who was a healthcare worker with PCR-confirmed SARS-CoV-2 infection or an uninfected control (not recorded which). The rearrangement uses TRBV2 and TRBJ1-3; D perhaps matches TRBD1 (5 bases). The CDR3 reads CASSIFERGDGNTIYF. CDR3 sequence (DNA): TGTGCCAGCAGTATTTTCGAGAGGGGTGATGGAAACACCATATATTTT.